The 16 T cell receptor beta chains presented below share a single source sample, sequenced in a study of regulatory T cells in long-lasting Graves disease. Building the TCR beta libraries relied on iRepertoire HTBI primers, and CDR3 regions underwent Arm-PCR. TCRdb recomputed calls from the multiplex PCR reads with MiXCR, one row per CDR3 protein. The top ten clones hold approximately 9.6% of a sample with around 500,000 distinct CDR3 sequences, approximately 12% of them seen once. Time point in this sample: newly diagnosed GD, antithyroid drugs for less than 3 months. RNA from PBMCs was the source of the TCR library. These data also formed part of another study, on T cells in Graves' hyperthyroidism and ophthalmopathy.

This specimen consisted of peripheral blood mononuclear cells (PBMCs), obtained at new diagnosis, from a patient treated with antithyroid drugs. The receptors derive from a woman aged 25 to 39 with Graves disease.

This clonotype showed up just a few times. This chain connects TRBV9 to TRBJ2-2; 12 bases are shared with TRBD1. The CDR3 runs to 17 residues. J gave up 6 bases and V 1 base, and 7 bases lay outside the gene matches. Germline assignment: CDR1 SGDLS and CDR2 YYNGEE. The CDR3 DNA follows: TGTGCCAGCAGCGTATCGGGACAGGGGGCGCTAGCCGGGGAGCTGTTTTTT. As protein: CASSVSGQGALAGELFF.

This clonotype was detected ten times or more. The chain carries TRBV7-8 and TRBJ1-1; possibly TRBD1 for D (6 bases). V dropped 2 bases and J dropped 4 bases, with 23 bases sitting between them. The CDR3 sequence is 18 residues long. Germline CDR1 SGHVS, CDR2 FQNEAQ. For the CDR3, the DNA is TGTGCCAGCAGCTTACATGTAAACAGGGACTCCCTGGTCACTGAAGCTTTCTTT. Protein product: CASSLHVNRDSLVTEAFF.

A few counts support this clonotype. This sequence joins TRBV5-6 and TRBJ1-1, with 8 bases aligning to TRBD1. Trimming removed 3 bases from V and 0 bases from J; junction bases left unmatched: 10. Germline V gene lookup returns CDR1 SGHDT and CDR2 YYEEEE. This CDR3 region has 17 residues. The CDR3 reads CASSYGTGDSMNTEAFF. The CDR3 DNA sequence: TGTGCCAGCAGCTATGGGACAGGAGATTCCATGAACACTGAAGCTTTCTTT.

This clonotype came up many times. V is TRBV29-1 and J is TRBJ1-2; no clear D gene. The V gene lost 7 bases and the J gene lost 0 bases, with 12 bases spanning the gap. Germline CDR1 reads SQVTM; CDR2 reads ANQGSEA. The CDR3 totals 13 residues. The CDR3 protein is CSARTVANYGYTF. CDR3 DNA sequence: TGCAGCGCTCGAACGGTAGCTAACTATGGCTACACCTTC.

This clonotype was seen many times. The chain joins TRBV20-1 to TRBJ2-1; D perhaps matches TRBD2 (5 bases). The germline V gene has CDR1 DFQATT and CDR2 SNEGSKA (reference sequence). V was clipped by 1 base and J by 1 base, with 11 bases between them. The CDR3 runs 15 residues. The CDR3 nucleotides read TGCAGTGCTAGAGGAGGGCCGGTTTCCTACAATGAGCAGTTCTTC. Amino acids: CSARGGPVSYNEQFF.

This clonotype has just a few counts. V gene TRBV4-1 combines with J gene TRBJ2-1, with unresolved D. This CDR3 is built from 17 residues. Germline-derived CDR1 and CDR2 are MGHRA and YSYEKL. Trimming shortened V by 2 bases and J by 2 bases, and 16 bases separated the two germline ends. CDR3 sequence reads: CASSQIDLGLAYNEQFF. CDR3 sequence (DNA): TGCGCCAGCAGCCAAATTGATCTTGGTCTAGCCTACAATGAGCAGTTCTTC.

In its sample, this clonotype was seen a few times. CDR3 nucleotide sequence: TGTGCCAGTAGCCGACTTGGGGGCAGCTCCTACAATGAGCAGTTCTTC. It specifies CASSRLGGSSYNEQFF. This sequence joins TRBV19 and TRBJ2-1; a weak D match, TRBD1 (6 bases). V lost 6 bases and J 0 bases, leaving 15 bases between the germline ends. There are 16 residues in the CDR3. The germline V gene encodes CDR1 LNHDA and CDR2 SQIVND (reference sequence). The variable domain in full, with the rest retrieved from reference TRBV19 and TRBJ2-1, is DGGITQSPKYLFRKEGQNVTLSCEQNLNHDAMYWYRQDPGQGLRLIYYSQIVNDFQKGDIAEGYSVSREKKESFPLTVTSAQKNPTAFYLCASSRLGGSSYNEQFFGPGTRLTVL.

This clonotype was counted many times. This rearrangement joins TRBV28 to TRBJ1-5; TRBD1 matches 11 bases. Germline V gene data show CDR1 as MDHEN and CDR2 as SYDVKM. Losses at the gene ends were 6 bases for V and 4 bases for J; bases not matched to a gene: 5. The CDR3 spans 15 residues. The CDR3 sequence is CASRVGDRGNQPQHF. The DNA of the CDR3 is TGTGCCAGCAGGGTAGGGGACAGGGGGAATCAGCCCCAGCATTTT.

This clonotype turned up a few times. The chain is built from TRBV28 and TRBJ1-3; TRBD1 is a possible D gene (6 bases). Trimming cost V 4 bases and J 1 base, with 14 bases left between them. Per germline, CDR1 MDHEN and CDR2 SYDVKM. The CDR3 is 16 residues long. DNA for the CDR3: TGTGCCAGCAGTTCCTCGGACAGACTATCTGGAAACACCATATATTTT. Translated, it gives CASSSSDRLSGNTIYF.

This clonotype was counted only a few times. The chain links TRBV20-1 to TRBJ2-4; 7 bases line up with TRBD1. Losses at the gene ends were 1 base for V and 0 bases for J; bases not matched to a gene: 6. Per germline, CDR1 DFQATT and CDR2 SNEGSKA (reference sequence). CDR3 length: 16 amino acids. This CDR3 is CSARAYRGLAKNIQYF. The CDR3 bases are TGCAGTGCTAGAGCCTACAGGGGTCTAGCCAAAAACATTCAGTACTTC.

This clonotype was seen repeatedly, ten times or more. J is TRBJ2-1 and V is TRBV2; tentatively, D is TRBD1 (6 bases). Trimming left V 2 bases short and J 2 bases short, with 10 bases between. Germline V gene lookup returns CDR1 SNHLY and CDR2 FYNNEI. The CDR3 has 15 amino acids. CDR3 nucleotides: TGTGCCAGCAGTGAATTGGCAGGGGCCTACAATGAGCAGTTCTTC. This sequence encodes CASSELAGAYNEQFF.

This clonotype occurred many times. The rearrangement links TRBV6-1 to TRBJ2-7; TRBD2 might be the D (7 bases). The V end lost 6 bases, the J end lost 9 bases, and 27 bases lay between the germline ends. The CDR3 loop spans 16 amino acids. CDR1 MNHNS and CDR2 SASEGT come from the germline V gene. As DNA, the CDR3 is TGTGCCAGCAGCCCCTCCGCCTTGGGGGGGCGCCTAGGGCAGTACTTC. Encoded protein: CASSPSALGGRLGQYF.

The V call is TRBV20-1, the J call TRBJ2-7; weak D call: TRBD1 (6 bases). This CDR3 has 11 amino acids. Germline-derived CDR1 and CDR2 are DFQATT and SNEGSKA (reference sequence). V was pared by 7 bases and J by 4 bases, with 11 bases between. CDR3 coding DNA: TGCAGTGGGGACATGGTATACGAGCAGTACTTC. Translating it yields CSGDMVYEQYF.

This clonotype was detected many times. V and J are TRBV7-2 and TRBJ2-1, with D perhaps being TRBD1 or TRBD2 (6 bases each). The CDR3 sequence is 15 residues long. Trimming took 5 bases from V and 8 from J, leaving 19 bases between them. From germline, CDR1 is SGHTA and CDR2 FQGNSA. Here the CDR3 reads CASSKRRLGGDEQFF. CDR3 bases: TGTGCCAGCAGCAAAAGGCGCTTGGGGGGCGATGAGCAGTTCTTC.

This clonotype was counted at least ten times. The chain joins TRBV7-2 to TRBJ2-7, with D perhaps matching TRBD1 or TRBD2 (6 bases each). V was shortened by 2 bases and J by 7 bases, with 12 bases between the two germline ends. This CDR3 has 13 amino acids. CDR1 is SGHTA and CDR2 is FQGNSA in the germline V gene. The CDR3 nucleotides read TGTGCCAGCAGCTTACGGGGGCCCCGGGAGCAGTACTTC. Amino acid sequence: CASSLRGPREQYF.

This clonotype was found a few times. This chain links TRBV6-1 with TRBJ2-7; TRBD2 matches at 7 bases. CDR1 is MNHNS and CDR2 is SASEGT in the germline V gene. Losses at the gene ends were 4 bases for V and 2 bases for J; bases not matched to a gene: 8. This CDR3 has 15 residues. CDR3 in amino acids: CASSGRASGPYEQYF. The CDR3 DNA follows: TGTGCCAGCAGTGGCCGCGCTAGCGGACCCTACGAGCAGTACTTC.